The 10 T cell receptor beta chains given below trace back to one sample, sequenced in a study of cytomegalovirus exposure and HLA in healthy donors. The PCR contained 60 Vbeta and 13 Jbeta primers. Assay: immunoSEQ multiplex PCR; the TCRdb copy retains only in-frame clones and omits some. This table has some 110,000 clones, around 10% appearing once. The sequencing sample was made of PBMCs. The receptor source for this set is a man aged 40-49 years in good health and CMV-seropositive.

The chain carries TRBV28 and TRBJ1-5, with TRBD1 as a possible D gene (5 bases). CDR1 MDHEN and CDR2 SYDVKM come from the germline V gene. The CDR3 has 13 residues. Trimming cost V 5 bases and J 6 bases, with 11 bases left between them. CDR3 region: CASSPPRGQPQHF. CDR3 coding DNA: TGTGCCAGCAGTCCGCCAAGGGGTCAGCCCCAGCATTTT.

This chain uses TRBV9 with TRBJ2-7, with 8 bases fitting TRBD2. Trimming cost V 2 bases and J 2 bases; bases outside gene matches: 6. This CDR3 comprises 15 residues. CDR1 is SGDLS, CDR2 YYNGEE, per germline. The CDR3: CASSVSAGDPYEQYF. DNA of the CDR3: TGTGCCAGCAGCGTGTCAGCGGGAGACCCCTACGAGCAGTACTTC.

Only a few counts were recorded for this clone. The chain is built from TRBV15 and TRBJ1-5; D gene ambiguous. The CDR3 extends over 15 amino acids. Germline V lookup: CDR1 LNHNV, CDR2 YYDKDF (reference sequence). V was trimmed by 1 base and J by 5 bases, leaving 12 bases between them. In nucleotides, the CDR3 is TGTGCCACCAGCAGAGCCGACAAATGGGATCAGCCCCAGCATTTT. This sequence encodes CATSRADKWDQPQHF.

There are a few counts of this clone. The chain joins TRBV4-1 to TRBJ2-5; TRBD1 matches 9 bases. The CDR3 totals 16 residues. Germline lookup yields CDR1 MGHRA and CDR2 YSYEKL. The ends lost 0 bases at V and 4 bases at J; junction bases unmatched: 6. As DNA, the CDR3 is TGCGCCAGCAGCCAAGATCCTGGGACAGGGTTAGAGACCCAGTACTTC. Amino acid sequence: CASSQDPGTGLETQYF.

V gene TRBV7-3 combines with J gene TRBJ2-1, with 11 bases matching TRBD2. This CDR3 region has 16 residues. Germline CDR1 SGHTA, CDR2 FQGTGA. The J segment lost 7 bases and the V segment lost 3 bases, leaving 8 bases of the junction unmatched. The CDR3 nucleotides read TGTGCCAGCAGCTTGCTAGCGGGAGGCTCCAGGAATGAGCAGTTCTTC. It is translated as CASSLLAGGSRNEQFF.

In this sample, this clone turned up a few times. This rearrangement joins TRBV4-1 to TRBJ2-1, with 15 positions matching TRBD2. The CDR3 consists of 15 residues. V shed 4 bases, J shed 6 bases, and the junction held 1 base outside the gene matches. Germline V gene lookup returns CDR1 MGHRA and CDR2 YSYEKL. The CDR3 region is CASSLGLAGGNEQFF. DNA of the CDR3: TGCGCCAGCAGCCTGGGACTAGCGGGAGGCAATGAGCAGTTCTTC.

The V call is TRBV29-1, the J call TRBJ2-7; 9 bases align to TRBD2. The CDR3 contains 13 residues. Germline V gives CDR1 SQVTM, CDR2 ANQGSEA. V lost 6 bases and J lost 6; bases outside the gene matches: 9. CDR3 sequence reads: CSVGTSSTPEQYF. The CDR3 DNA follows: TGCAGCGTCGGGACTAGCAGTACCCCCGAGCAGTACTTC.

As DNA, the CDR3 is TGTGCCAGCAGCAGGGTATGGGATAATTCACCCCTCCACTTT. Its translation: CASSRVWDNSPLHF. The chain employs TRBV6-5 and TRBJ1-6, with a possible D match to TRBD1 (5 bases). CDR1 MNHEY and CDR2 SVGAGI come from the germline V gene. The CDR3 runs to 14 residues. With 6 bases removed from V and 5 bases from J, the gap between germline ends came to 11 bases.

This clone was seen just once. V gene TRBV2 combines with J gene TRBJ2-3; weak D call: TRBD2 (6 bases). Trimming took off 6 bases at V and 0 bases at J, with 13 bases between the two ends. CDR1 SNHLY and CDR2 FYNNEI come from the germline V gene. CDR3 size: 15 residues. The CDR3 region is CASSEEGLSTDTQYF. The CDR3 DNA sequence: TGTGCCAGCAGCGAGGAGGGCCTGAGCACAGATACGCAGTATTTT. The whole variable domain, filled in from reference TRBV2 and TRBJ2-3, reads EPEVTQTPSHQVTQMGQEVILRCVPISNHLYFYWYRQILGQKVEFLVSFYNNEISEKSEIFDDQFSVERPDGSNFTLKIRSTKLEDSAMYFCASSEEGLSTDTQYFGPGTRLTVL.

This clone was recorded only once. V usage is TRBV19 and J usage is TRBJ2-2; possibly TRBD2 for D (6 bases). This CDR3 comprises 13 residues. Germline V lookup: CDR1 LNHDA, CDR2 SQIVND (reference sequence). Trimming shortened V by 5 bases and J by 5 bases, and 9 bases separated the two germline ends. The CDR3 is CASSVRGTGELFF. In nucleotides, the CDR3 is TGTGCCAGTAGTGTCCGGGGGACCGGGGAGCTGTTTTTT. Full variable domain (remainder filled in from reference TRBV19 and TRBJ2-2): DGGITQSPKYLFRKEGQNVTLSCEQNLNHDAMYWYRQDPGQGLRLIYYSQIVNDFQKGDIAEGYSVSREKKESFPLTVTSAQKNPTAFYLCASSVRGTGELFFGEGSRLTVL.